The rows below give T cell receptor beta chains drawn from one sample of a study of T cell responses to AZD1222 COVID-19 vaccine. Clones were sequenced by immunoSEQ multiplex PCR, and TCRdb holds only the in-frame ones, with some missing. The data show 120,000 to 150,000 clones, about 91% seen once. This specimen was peripheral blood, taken on day 0 of AZD1222 vaccination. These receptors were taken from an adult in good health. Both conserved end residues are trimmed from each CDR3. Size tells how often a clone was seen (once, few, many) or the class of an expanded clone, and some rows leave it out.

clone_size v_call cdr3_aa
- TRBV6-5 ASSYIPGGSDEQF
few TRBV7-2 ASSAGQGNTIY
- TRBV19 ASTPQGEPNQPQH
- TRBV4-1 ASSQDMGAYYGYT
- TRBV4-2 ASSQDSTVYEQF
- TRBV7-2 ASSPGQGRGRNIQY
- TRBV19 ASSNGQGLNQPQH
- TRBV18 ASSPTDGNTEAF
- TRBV19 ASSIGPEGAF
- TRBV19 ASSMRGTREQY
- TRBV7-2 ASSSQASRETQY
- TRBV7-9 ASYQLAGELF
- TRBV7-2 ASNRGGNSYNEQF
- TRBV12-3/TRBV12-4 ASGQTYEQY
medium-sized TRBV7-9 ASSLADGPQPQH
- TRBV19 ATLRANTEAF
- TRBV18 ASSPSRSEEKLF
- TRBV12-3/TRBV12-4 ASSFQGGRY
once TRBV7-2 ASSAGRVHTDTQY
- TRBV25-1 ASSDGLARDTQY
- TRBV9 ASSFRTGGDEQF
- TRBV28 ASRGTGAGNTIY
- TRBV19 ASRRNSGGAGTGELF
- TRBV7-2 ASSLSPQSPLH
- TRBV20-1 SASLYGEVGSYEQY
- TRBV7-9 ASSTGRPGYT
- TRBV2 ASKGRAIYGYT
- TRBV3-1/TRBV3-2 ASSQGDRVDEQF
- TRBV6-5 ASSSTVVGNTIY
- TRBV11-1 ASSLARNTEAF
- TRBV12-5 ASGQGLLKTQY
- TRBV7-2 ASSFSGSYNEQF
- TRBV6-1 ASSEFVGGTGKGYGYT
- TRBV6-5 ASSPTRQGWGYT
- TRBV2 ASSGGGNYQPQH
- TRBV20-1 SASKLPGNEQF
- TRBV6-4 ASRLDGGTNYGYT
- TRBV5-1 ASSSLTASTDTQY
- TRBV7-8 ASSLARSNTGELF